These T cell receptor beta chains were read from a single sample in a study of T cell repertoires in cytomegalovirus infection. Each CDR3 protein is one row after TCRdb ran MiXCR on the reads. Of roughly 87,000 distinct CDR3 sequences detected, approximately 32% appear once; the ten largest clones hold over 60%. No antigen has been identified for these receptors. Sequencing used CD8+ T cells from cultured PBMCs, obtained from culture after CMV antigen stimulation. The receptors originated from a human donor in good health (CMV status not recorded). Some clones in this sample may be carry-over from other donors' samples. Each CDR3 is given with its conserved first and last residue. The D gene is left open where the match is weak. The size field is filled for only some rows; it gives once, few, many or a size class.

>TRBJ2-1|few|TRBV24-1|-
TGTGCCACCAGTTGGCGGACGGACTACTACAATGAGCAGTTCTTC
CATSWRTDYYNEQFF
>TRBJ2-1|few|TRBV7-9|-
TGTGCCAGCAGCCCCCCTACTAGGGGCTACAATGAGCAGTTCTTC
CASSPPTRGYNEQFF
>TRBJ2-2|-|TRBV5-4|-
TGTGCCAGCTCAAACTTGGGCACCGGGGAGCTGTTTTTT
CASSNLGTGELFF
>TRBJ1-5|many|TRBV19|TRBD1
TGTGCCAGTACAGAGGGGGCAGAATTAATCTATCAGCCCCAGCATTTT
CASTEGAELIYQPQHF
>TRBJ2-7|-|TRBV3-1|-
TGTGCCAGCAGCCAGGTAACAGATTACGAGCAGTACTTC
CASSQVTDYEQYF
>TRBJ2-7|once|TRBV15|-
TGTGCCACCAGCAGAGAGACGGAAATCGAGCAGTACTTC
CATSRETEIEQYF
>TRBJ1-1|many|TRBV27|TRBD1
TGTGCCAGCAGTTTTCTTCACAGGGGGCCGTTGAACACTGAAGCTTTCTTT
CASSFLHRGPLNTEAFF
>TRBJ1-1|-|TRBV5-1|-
TGCGCCAGCAGCGACGGGGCGAACACTGAAGCTTTCTTT
CASSDGANTEAFF
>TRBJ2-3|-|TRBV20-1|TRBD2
TGCAGTGCCCCGGGGACTAGCGGGGGGCCCACAGATACGCAGTATTTT
CSAPGTSGGPTDTQYF
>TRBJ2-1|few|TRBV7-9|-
TGTGCCAGCAGCTTCTCCATGGGCAATGAGCAGTTCTTC
CASSFSMGNEQFF
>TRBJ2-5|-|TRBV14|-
TGTGCCAGCAGCCAAGTGGTCGGCCAAGAGACCCAGTACTTC
CASSQVVGQETQYF
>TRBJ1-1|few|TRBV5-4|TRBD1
TGTGCCAGCAGCCACGGACAGGGAATGAACACTGAAGCTTTCTTT
CASSHGQGMNTEAFF
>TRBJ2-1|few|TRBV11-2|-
TGTGCCAGCAGCTTAGATAATCTCGAGAGCTCCTACAATGAGCAGTTCTTC
CASSLDNLESSYNEQFF
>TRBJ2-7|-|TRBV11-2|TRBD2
TGTGCCAGCAGCATAGCGGGGCGTCCCCCTGATTACGAGCAGTACTTC
CASSIAGRPPDYEQYF
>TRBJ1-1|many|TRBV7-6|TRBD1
TGTGCCAGCAGCCCAAGACAGGGGGCGAGGAACACTGAAGCTTTCTTT
CASSPRQGARNTEAFF